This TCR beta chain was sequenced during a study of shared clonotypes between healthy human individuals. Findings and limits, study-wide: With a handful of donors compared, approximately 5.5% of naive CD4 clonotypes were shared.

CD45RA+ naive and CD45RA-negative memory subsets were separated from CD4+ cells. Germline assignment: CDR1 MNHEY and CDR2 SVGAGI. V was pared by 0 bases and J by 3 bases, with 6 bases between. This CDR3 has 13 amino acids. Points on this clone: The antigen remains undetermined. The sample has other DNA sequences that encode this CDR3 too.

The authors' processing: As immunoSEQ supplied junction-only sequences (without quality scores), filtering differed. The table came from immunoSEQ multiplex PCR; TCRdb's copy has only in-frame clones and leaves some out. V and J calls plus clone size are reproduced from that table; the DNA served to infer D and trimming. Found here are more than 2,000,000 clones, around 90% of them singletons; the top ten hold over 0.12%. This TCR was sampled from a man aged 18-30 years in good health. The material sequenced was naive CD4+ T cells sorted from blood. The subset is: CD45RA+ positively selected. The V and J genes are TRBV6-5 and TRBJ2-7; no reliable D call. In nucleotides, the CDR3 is TGTGCCAGCAGTTACTCGGGCGACTACGAGCAGTACTTC. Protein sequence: CASSYSGDYEQYF.